This TCR beta chain was retrieved from a study of beta chain features in type 1 diabetes. Turning to the study itself: Examination of sorted cells across all samples involved around 98 million cells. Notes on the study in general: In the patient group, naive, central memory and Treg TCRB repertoires seemed more alike than in the healthy donor group. TCRB CDR3 length was moderately but significantly reduced in all four CD4+ subsets of Type 1 diabetes patients.

A note on this clone: As yet, its antigen is unknown. This same CDR3 is encoded by further DNA sequences in the sample.

Of the isolated RNA, all was reverse transcribed, and so the sequenced material was expressed TCRB transcripts. Assay used: immunoSEQ multiplex PCR; TCRdb lists only in-frame clones, some missing. The repertoire holds around 690,000 clones, with roughly 12% as singletons. CDR3 length: 16 residues. V lost 0 bases and J lost 0, with 7 bases in between. The germline V gene encodes CDR1 SGHNT and CDR2 YYREEE (reference sequence). Sorted CD4+ subsets: naive, central memory, regulatory, stem cell-like memory (CD45RO/CCR7/CD25/CD127/CD95/CD27 panel). All sorted populations exceeded 95% purity. Sequencing input: naive CD4+ T cells from blood. This chain connects TRBV5-4 to TRBJ1-6; a possible D gene is TRBD1 (5 bases). The receptor was isolated from a man aged 25-45 years with type 1 diabetes. The CDR3 here is CASSLGGSSYNSPLHF. CDR3 DNA sequence: TGTGCCAGCAGCTTGGGGGGGAGCTCCTATAATTCACCCCTCCACTTT. Supplemented by reference TRBV5-4 and TRBJ1-6, the full variable domain reads ETGVTQSPTHLIKTRGQQVTLRCSSQSGHNTVSWYQQALGQGPQFIFQYYREEENGRGNFPPRFSGLQFPNYSSELNVNALELDDSALYLCASSLGGSSYNSPLHFGNGTRLTVT.